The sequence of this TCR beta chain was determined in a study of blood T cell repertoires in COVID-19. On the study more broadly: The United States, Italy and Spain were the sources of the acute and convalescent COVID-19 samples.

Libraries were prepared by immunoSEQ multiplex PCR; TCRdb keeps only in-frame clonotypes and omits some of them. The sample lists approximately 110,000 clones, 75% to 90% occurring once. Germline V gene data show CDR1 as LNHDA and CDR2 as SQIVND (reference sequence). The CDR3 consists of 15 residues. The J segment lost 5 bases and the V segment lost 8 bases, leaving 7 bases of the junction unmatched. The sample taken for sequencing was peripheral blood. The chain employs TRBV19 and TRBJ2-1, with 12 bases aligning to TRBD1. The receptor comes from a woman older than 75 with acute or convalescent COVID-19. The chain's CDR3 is CASYAGQGAHNEQFF. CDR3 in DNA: TGTGCCAGTTATGCGGGACAGGGGGCTCACAATGAGCAGTTCTTC. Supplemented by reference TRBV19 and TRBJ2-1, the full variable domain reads DGGITQSPKYLFRKEGQNVTLSCEQNLNHDAMYWYRQDPGQGLRLIYYSQIVNDFQKGDIAEGYSVSREKKESFPLTVTSAQKNPTAFYLCASYAGQGAHNEQFFGPGTRLTVL.